Following are 22 T cell receptor beta chains from one sample sequenced in a study of blood T cell repertoires in COVID-19. Some clones are missing from TCRdb's copy, which holds only in-frame ones; the method was immunoSEQ multiplex PCR. The table records about 350,000 clones, more than 85% of them present only once. Sequencing was carried out using PBMCs or T cells enriched from blood (not recorded which). All receptors derive from a woman in her twenties or thirties who had recovered from COVID-19.

V usage is TRBV19 and J usage is TRBJ2-3, with 9 bases identical to TRBD2. Germline CDR1 reads LNHDA; CDR2 reads SQIVND (reference sequence). The trim removed 3 bases at V and 1 base at J, leaving 11 bases unmatched. The CDR3 length is 18 residues. CDR3 DNA sequence: TGTGCCAGTAGTATGTTTCCCCCTCCTAGCGGGGGCACAGATACGCAGTATTTT. Amino acid sequence: CASSMFPPPSGGTDTQYF. The variable domain in full, with the rest retrieved from reference TRBV19 and TRBJ2-3, is DGGITQSPKYLFRKEGQNVTLSCEQNLNHDAMYWYRQDPGQGLRLIYYSQIVNDFQKGDIAEGYSVSREKKESFPLTVTSAQKNPTAFYLCASSMFPPPSGGTDTQYFGPGTRLTVL.

The V gene is TRBV5-4, the J gene TRBJ1-1, with 9 bases that match TRBD1. The CDR3 runs to 16 residues. Losses at the gene ends were 4 bases for V and 0 bases for J; bases not matched to a gene: 7. Germline CDR1 SGHNT, CDR2 YYREEE (reference sequence). In DNA form, the CDR3 reads TGTGCCAGCAGCGCGGGACGACAGGGGGTGAACACTGAAGCTTTCTTT. Translation: CASSAGRQGVNTEAFF.

This CDR3 is CASSLGGQGPGELFF. The CDR3, as DNA: TGTGCCAGCAGTTTAGGTGGGCAGGGCCCCGGGGAGCTGTTTTTT. J is TRBJ2-2 and V is TRBV28; possibly TRBD1 for D (5 bases). V was clipped by 2 bases and J by 6 bases, with 13 bases between them. Per germline, CDR1 MDHEN and CDR2 SYDVKM. This CDR3 spans 15 amino acids. Looking up the rest from reference TRBV28 and TRBJ2-2 gives the full variable domain: DVKVTQSSRYLVKRTGEKVFLECVQDMDHENMFWYRQDPGLGLRLIYFSYDVKMKEKGDIPEGYSVSREKKERFSLILESASTNQTSMYLCASSLGGQGPGELFFGEGSRLTVL.

The rearrangement joins TRBV12-3 or TRBV12-4 to TRBJ1-2; D perhaps matches TRBD1 (5 bases). The CDR3 totals 12 residues. The V gene lost 5 bases and the J gene lost 8 bases, with 12 bases spanning the gap. CDR3 bases: TGTGCCAGCAGTCCCCAGGGAAGCGGCTACACCTTC. It translates to CASSPQGSGYTF.

In this sample, this clone turned up a few times. J is TRBJ1-1 and V is TRBV6-1; 8 nucleotides match TRBD1. J lost 1 base, V lost 3 bases, and 1 base had no gene match. The CDR3 runs to 14 residues. Germline V gene sequence: CDR1 MNHNS, CDR2 SASEGT. The CDR3 loop is CASSDRGPNTEAFF. In nucleotides, the CDR3 is TGTGCCAGCAGTGACAGGGGGCCGAACACTGAAGCTTTCTTT.

This clone was counted a single time. The V gene is TRBV7-8, the J gene TRBJ1-6; D remains ambiguous. Germline CDR1 and CDR2: SGHVS and FQNEAQ. The V end was cut by 9 bases, the J end by 2 bases, with 14 bases between. The CDR3 length is 15 residues. The CDR3 DNA reads as TGTGCCAGTCAACACCCGTTGACCTATAATTCACCCCTCCACTTT. Residues: CASQHPLTYNSPLHF.

This chain uses TRBV24-1 with TRBJ2-1; TRBD1 agrees at 11 bases. Germline-derived CDR1 and CDR2 are KGHDR and SFDVKD. The trim removed 4 bases at V and 3 bases at J, leaving 19 bases unmatched. This CDR3 has 21 amino acids. The DNA for the CDR3 is TGTGCCACCAGTGACACTTCGACGGGAGGAATGGACAGGGGGCACTACAATGAGCAGTTCTTC. This encodes CATSDTSTGGMDRGHYNEQFF.

This chain joins TRBV7-2 and TRBJ2-3; no clear D gene. The ends were cut back, 1 base at V and 6 bases at J, with 8 bases in the middle. The CDR3 has 13 residues. Germline CDR1 SGHTA, CDR2 FQGNSA. The CDR3 DNA reads as TGTGCCAGCAGCTTAGGGCCTCCCGATACGCAGTATTTT. Its translation is CASSLGPPDTQYF.

The CDR3 protein is CASSLRATNEKLFF. CDR3 DNA: TGTGCCAGCAGCCTCCGGGCAACTAATGAAAAACTGTTTTTT. The rearrangement joins TRBV7-2 to TRBJ1-4; D remains ambiguous. There are 14 residues in the CDR3. Germline assignment: CDR1 SGHTA and CDR2 FQGNSA. The V gene lost 5 bases and the J gene lost 0 bases, with 7 bases spanning the gap.

In its sample, this clone was seen many times. This sample also contains other DNA sequences that code for the same CDR3. V gene TRBV6-5 combines with J gene TRBJ1-5; TRBD1 matches at 7 bases. Trimming cost V 2 bases and J 2 bases; bases outside gene matches: 0. The CDR3 is made up of 14 amino acids. Germline V gene lookup returns CDR1 MNHEY and CDR2 SVGAGI. CDR3 protein: CASSYGQGNQPQHF. CDR3 in DNA: TGTGCCAGCAGTTACGGACAGGGCAATCAGCCCCAGCATTTT.

The V gene is TRBV10-1, the J gene TRBJ2-3, with 10 nucleotides matching TRBD1. Trimming cost V 0 bases and J 10 bases; bases outside gene matches: 1. The CDR3 extends over 13 amino acids. Germline V gene lookup returns CDR1 WNHNN and CDR2 SYGVQD (reference sequence). Written as DNA, the CDR3 is TGCGCCAGCAGTGAGTCGGGGACAGGGGCGCAGTATTTT. Translation: CASSESGTGAQYF.

A word on this clone: This may stem from a read error, because a much larger clone lies one nucleotide away. The same CDR3 arises from other DNA sequences in this sample as well. The chain recombines TRBV7-9 with TRBJ1-6, with 9 bases aligning to TRBD1. In germline, CDR1 is SEHNR, CDR2 FQNEAQ (reference sequence). Trimming took 1 base from V and 9 from J; bases not matched to a gene: 4. The CDR3 sequence is 15 residues long. The CDR3 coding sequence is TGTGCCAGCAGCTTAGGACAGGGGGTCGGTTCACCCCTCCACTTT. It yields the protein CASSLGQGVGSPLHF.

This clone came up once. The chain combines TRBV18 with TRBJ2-1; 12 positions match TRBD2. Trimming cost V 6 bases and J 3 bases; bases outside gene matches: 9. The CDR3 has 17 residues. Germline CDR1 reads KGHSH; CDR2 reads LQKENI. The CDR3: CASSPPTSGGVYNEQFF. In DNA form, the CDR3 reads TGTGCCAGCTCCCCCCCGACTAGCGGGGGAGTCTACAATGAGCAGTTCTTC.

The chain joins TRBV28 to TRBJ2-1, with 8 bases lining up with TRBD2. CDR1 and CDR2 (germline): MDHEN, SYDVKM. The CDR3 sequence is 16 residues long. Trimming removed 5 bases from V and 2 bases from J; junction bases left unmatched: 8. The CDR3 DNA is TGTGCCAGCAGTCCCCGAAGCGGGGGAGCCTACAATGAGCAGTTCTTC. Protein sequence: CASSPRSGGAYNEQFF.

The rearrangement joins TRBV3-1 (or the pseudogene TRBV3-2) to TRBJ2-5, with D possibly being TRBD1 (7 bases). Germline CDR1 reads LGHDT; CDR2 reads YNNKEL (reference sequence). This CDR3 spans 16 amino acids. V was cut by 3 bases and J by 2 bases, with 16 bases left in between. CDR3 sequence (DNA): TGTGCCAGCAGCCATTACAGGGGTGGGAGGCAAGAGACCCAGTACTTC. Translated: CASSHYRGGRQETQYF.

This chain uses TRBV7-2 with TRBJ1-2; TRBD1 matches at 12 bases. This CDR3 comprises 19 residues. The germline CDR1 and CDR2 sequences are SGHTA and FQGNSA. The junction had 12 bases not matched to a gene; V was cut back by 4 bases and J by 0 bases. CDR3 coding DNA: TGTGCCAGCAGCTCCCCCCCGCCGGGACAGGGGGCTCCTAACTATGGCTACACCTTC. This translates into CASSSPPPGQGAPNYGYTF.

The genes are TRBV25-1 and TRBJ1-1; a weak D match, TRBD1 (6 bases). Trimming removed 7 bases from V and 3 bases from J, with 15 bases in between. Per the germline V gene, CDR1 is MGHDK and CDR2 is SYGVNS. This CDR3 has 14 amino acids. CDR3 DNA sequence: TGTGCCAGCACCCTAGGGGGGGTCGACACTGAAGCTTTCTTT. Its translation: CASTLGGVDTEAFF. The whole variable domain, remainder taken from reference TRBV25-1 and TRBJ1-1, is EADIYQTPRYLVIGTGKKITLECSQTMGHDKMYWYQQDPGMELHLIHYSYGVNSTEKGDLSSESTVSRIRTEHFPLTLESARPSHTSQYLCASTLGGVDTEAFFGQGTRLTVV.

This sequence joins TRBV21-1 and TRBJ1-5. TRBV21-1 is a listed pseudogene. There are 17 residues in the CDR3. As DNA, the CDR3 is TGTGCCAGCAGCCCCCGGCGGGGGGGCGTAAGCAATCAGCCCCAGCATTTT. This codes for CASSPRRGGVSNQPQHF.

This clone was counted once. The chain has TRBV27 and TRBJ1-4, with D unresolved. V was cut by 2 bases and J by 4 bases, with 14 bases left in between. Germline-derived CDR1 and CDR2 are MNHEY and SMNVEV (reference sequence). The CDR3 runs to 16 residues. The DNA of the CDR3 is TGTGCCAGCAGTTTAAAGTGGCGGGTCCATAATGAAAAACTGTTTTTT. Translated, it gives CASSLKWRVHNEKLFF.

The chain employs TRBV27 and TRBJ1-1; D gene uncertain. Trimming shortened V by 3 bases and J by 1 base, and 12 bases separated the two germline ends. Germline-derived CDR1 and CDR2 are MNHEY and SMNVEV (reference sequence). The CDR3 covers 15 residues. The CDR3 bases are TGTGCCAGCAGTTTCAATGACGGGAGGAACACTGAAGCTTTCTTT. Protein product: CASSFNDGRNTEAFF.

V usage is TRBV5-4 and J usage is TRBJ2-3; tentatively, D is TRBD1 (6 bases). Trimming stripped 2 bases from V and 1 base from J, with 8 bases between. Germline CDR1 SGHNT, CDR2 YYREEE (reference sequence). The CDR3 is 14 residues long. DNA of the CDR3: TGTGCCAGCAGCTTACGACAGGGCACAGATACGCAGTATTTT. This sequence encodes CASSLRQGTDTQYF.

The rearrangement joins TRBV19 to TRBJ2-7; the match to TRBD2 covers 12 bases. CDR1 is LNHDA and CDR2 is SQIVND in the germline V gene (reference sequence). This CDR3 comprises 16 residues. After removal of 3 bases from V and 5 bases from J, the junction contained 8 bases not matched to a gene. The CDR3 nucleotides are TGTGCCAGTAGTATGCGACTAGCGGGGGTTTCGAACGAGCAGTACTTC. The encoded protein is CASSMRLAGVSNEQYF.